These 28 T cell receptor beta chains share one sample of origin, sequenced in a study of blood T cell repertoires in COVID-19. TCRdb keeps only in-frame clones here, not all; method: immunoSEQ multiplex PCR. This table holds under 300,000 clones, roughly 90% found once. Sequencing used peripheral blood. The receptors originated from a woman younger than 45 with active or convalescent COVID-19.

CDR3 sequence reads: CAISVMGLPNSPLHF. The CDR3 DNA is TGTGCCATCAGTGTTATGGGACTTCCGAATTCACCCCTCCACTTT. The V call is TRBV10-3, the J call TRBJ1-6, with a weak D call TRBD1 (5 bases). The germline V gene has CDR1 ENHRY and CDR2 SYGVKD. There are 15 residues in the CDR3. Trimming removed 4 bases from V and 7 bases from J, with 14 bases in between.

DNA for the CDR3: TGTGCCAGCAGCGCTCGGATTTTAGCGGGGGGGCTGGCAGATACGCAGTATTTT. It translates to CASSARILAGGLADTQYF. The V gene is TRBV7-2, the J gene TRBJ2-3, with TRBD2 matching 11 bases. The junction had 14 bases not matched to a gene; V was cut back by 5 bases and J by 4 bases. The CDR3 runs to 18 residues. Germline loops: CDR1 SGHTA, CDR2 FQGNSA.

On this clone itself: The same CDR3 also results from other DNA sequences found in this sample. This rearrangement joins TRBV7-3 to TRBJ1-2; the D gene is possibly TRBD1 (6 bases). CDR1 and CDR2 (germline): SGHTA, FQGTGA. Deletions cut 3 bases from V and 8 bases from J, with 13 bases between. CDR3 size: 13 residues. The CDR3 region has the DNA TGTGCCAGCAGCTTGCGTGCAGGGGTCGGCTACACCTTC. Its protein is CASSLRAGVGYTF.

The rearrangement links TRBV21-1 to TRBJ1-2; the table's D call, TRBD1, has no DNA check behind it. TRBV21-1 is noted as a pseudogene. The CDR3 totals 21 residues. CDR3 DNA: TGTGCCAGCTGGTCGGGGTGTACAGGGAAAGGTAAGGTGCTGGGATTCTATGGCTACACCTTC. Protein: CASWSGCTGKGKVLGFYGYTF.

The CDR3 sequence: CATSDRTRGQETQYF. For the CDR3, the DNA is TGTGCCACCAGTGATCGGACTCGGGGGCAAGAGACCCAGTACTTC. This chain connects TRBV24-1 to TRBJ2-5; D may be TRBD2 (6 bases). This CDR3 region has 15 residues. CDR1 KGHDR and CDR2 SFDVKD come from the germline V gene. Trimming removed 3 bases at V and 2 bases at J, with 12 bases between.

With regard to this clone: A read error may account for a junction end that differs from germline. This chain joins TRBV29-1 and TRBJ1-1, with 7 bases identical to TRBD1. Germline V CDR1 and CDR2: SQVTM, ANQGSEA. The CDR3 is 14 amino acids. The CDR3 loop reads CSVGTVSKNTESFF. CDR3 nucleotides: TGCAGCGTCGGGACAGTCTCTAAGAACACTGAATCTTTCTTT.

This clone appeared a few times. The chain combines TRBV19 with TRBJ1-2, with TRBD1 matching over 9 bases. Unmatched junction bases numbered 9, after V lost 3 bases and J lost 7 bases. The CDR3 consists of 15 residues. Germline CDR1 and CDR2: LNHDA and SQIVND (reference sequence). The CDR3 spells CASSISQGALGGYTF. For the CDR3, the DNA is TGTGCCAGTAGTATCTCACAGGGGGCGCTGGGTGGCTACACCTTC.

The chain combines TRBV7-9 with TRBJ1-1, with 7 bases identical to TRBD1. Germline V CDR1 and CDR2: SEHNR, FQNEAQ (reference sequence). This CDR3 comprises 13 residues. V dropped 5 bases and J dropped 3; count of bases not matched to a gene: 3. In DNA form, the CDR3 reads TGTGCCAGCAGCCCCGACAGGGACACTGAAGCTTTCTTT. This codes for CASSPDRDTEAFF. The variable domain in full, with the rest retrieved from reference TRBV7-9 and TRBJ1-1, is DTGVSQNPRHKITKRGQNVTFRCDPISEHNRLYWYRQTLGQGPEFLTYFQNEAQLEKSRLLSDRFSAERPKGSFSTLEIQRTEQGDSAMYLCASSPDRDTEAFFGQGTRLTVV.

The V gene is TRBV7-9, the J gene TRBJ2-3; 8 bases line up with TRBD2. This CDR3 comprises 15 residues. Germline-derived CDR1 and CDR2 are SEHNR and FQNEAQ (reference sequence). V lost 3 bases, J lost 2 bases, and 4 bases stayed unmatched. The CDR3 sequence is CASSFEAGATDTQYF. The DNA for the CDR3 is TGTGCCAGCAGCTTTGAAGCGGGGGCCACAGATACGCAGTATTTT.

In regard to this clone: A read error may account for a junction end that differs from germline. This chain joins TRBV5-4 and TRBJ2-3; 7 positions match TRBD1. The CDR3 totals 16 residues. The germline V gene has CDR1 SGHNT and CDR2 YYREEE (reference sequence). The CDR3 DNA reads as TGTGCCAACAGCGCTTCAGGGGGAATGAGGACAGATACGCAGTATTTT. Translation gives CANSASGGMRTDTQYF.

The chain couples TRBV24-1 to TRBJ2-2; 7 bases agree with TRBD1. The CDR3 loop spans 16 amino acids. Germline loops: CDR1 KGHDR, CDR2 SFDVKD. After removal of 3 bases from V and 2 bases from J, the junction contained 5 bases not matched to a gene. In nucleotides, the CDR3 is TGTGCCACCAGTGATACTGACAGGGATAACACCGGGGAGCTGTTTTTT. Amino acids: CATSDTDRDNTGELFF.

CDR3 protein: CASSPYTGTGASKEAFF. CDR3 nucleotide sequence: TGTGCCAGCTCACCTTACACCGGGACAGGGGCTTCGAAGGAAGCTTTCTTT. The chain combines TRBV18 with TRBJ1-1; 10 positions match TRBD1. Germline assignment: CDR1 KGHSH and CDR2 LQKENI. V lost 3 bases and J lost 8; bases outside the gene matches: 15. The CDR3 has 17 amino acids.

This chain links TRBV19 with TRBJ2-5; no reliable D call. The germline V and J ends were trimmed by 1 base and 0 bases, with 9 bases remaining between them. Germline CDR1 is LNHDA and CDR2 is SQIVND (reference sequence). The CDR3 is 15 residues long. CDR3 sequence: CASSIGAAYQETQYF. The DNA for the CDR3 is TGTGCCAGTAGTATAGGGGCTGCTTACCAAGAGACCCAGTACTTC.

This clone was recorded a few times. This rearrangement joins TRBV5-1 to TRBJ2-7, with D tentatively TRBD1 (6 bases). The germline V gene encodes CDR1 SGHRS and CDR2 YFSETQ. Trimming removed 4 bases at V and 5 bases at J, with 13 bases between. The CDR3 runs 13 residues. This chain's CDR3 is CASSPQGYDEQYF. The CDR3 DNA reads as TGCGCCAGCAGCCCGCAGGGGTACGACGAGCAGTACTTC.

Regarding this clone: Other nucleotide sequences in the sample specify the same CDR3. The CDR3 loop is CASSLGLGTDTQYF. The CDR3, as DNA: TGCGCCAGCAGCCTGGGACTAGGCACAGATACGCAGTATTTT. This chain joins TRBV4-3 and TRBJ2-3; 8 positions agree with TRBD2. J lost 1 base, V lost 4 bases, and 1 base had no gene match. The CDR3 totals 14 residues. Germline loops: CDR1 LGHNA, CDR2 YSLEER.

The V and J genes are TRBV9 and TRBJ1-1; a weak D match, TRBD1 (5 bases). Trimming stripped 0 bases from V and 4 bases from J, with 10 bases between. CDR1 and CDR2 from the germline V gene are SGDLS and YYNGEE. This CDR3 is 14 amino acids long. The CDR3 protein is CASSVDGRGTEAFF. CDR3 in DNA: TGTGCCAGCAGCGTAGACGGGAGGGGCACTGAAGCTTTCTTT.

The V call is TRBV6-5, the J call TRBJ2-1; 7 nucleotides match TRBD1. Trimming removed 3 bases from V and 5 bases from J; junction bases left unmatched: 4. CDR1 MNHEY and CDR2 SVGAGI come from the germline V gene. The CDR3 has 14 amino acids. The CDR3 protein is CASSYWTGNNEQFF. The CDR3 coding sequence is TGTGCCAGCAGTTATTGGACAGGAAACAATGAGCAGTTCTTC.

The chain has TRBV19 and TRBJ2-7; D is unresolved. The CDR3 has 14 amino acids. With 5 bases removed from V and 3 bases from J, the gap between germline ends came to 14 bases. CDR1 LNHDA and CDR2 SQIVND come from the germline V gene (reference sequence). The CDR3 DNA reads as TGTGCCAGTAGTGGGCGACGAAACTTCTACGAGCAGTACTTC. Protein product: CASSGRRNFYEQYF.

Only a few counts were recorded for this clone. The chain has TRBV4-1 and TRBJ1-2, with D possibly being TRBD1 (5 bases). This CDR3 contains 15 residues. Deletions cut 1 base from V and 2 bases from J, with 11 bases between. CDR1 and CDR2 from the germline V gene are MGHRA and YSYEKL. The CDR3 region is CASSQVEGRNYGYTF. The CDR3 coding sequence is TGCGCCAGCAGCCAAGTGGAGGGGAGGAACTATGGCTACACCTTC.

The rearrangement links TRBV9 to TRBJ1-2; 7 bases line up with TRBD1. Germline loops: CDR1 SGDLS, CDR2 YYNGEE. J lost 2 bases, V lost 4 bases, and 8 bases had no gene match. This CDR3 comprises 15 residues. The CDR3 coding sequence is TGTGCCAGCAGCATTACCCCGACAGGGAACTATGGCTACACCTTC. Translated, it gives CASSITPTGNYGYTF.

The chain recombines TRBV7-3 with TRBJ2-2; D is ambiguous. CDR1 and CDR2 from the germline V gene are SGHTA and FQGTGA. The V end lost 8 bases, the J end lost 1 base, and 11 bases lay between the germline ends. The CDR3 is made up of 14 amino acids. CDR3 region: CASRLSLNTGELFF. The DNA of the CDR3 is TGTGCCAGCCGTCTATCACTGAACACCGGGGAGCTGTTTTTT.

The J gene is TRBJ2-7, the V gene TRBV28; TRBD2 might be the D (6 bases). With 2 bases removed from V and 6 bases from J, the gap between germline ends came to 17 bases. The CDR3 totals 15 residues. Germline V gene sequence: CDR1 MDHEN, CDR2 SYDVKM. This CDR3 is CASSLNHPGTGEQYF. CDR3 in DNA: TGTGCCAGCAGTTTAAATCATCCGGGGACTGGCGAGCAGTACTTC.

The chain uses TRBV5-4 and TRBJ2-7; 13 bases are a match to TRBD2. V trimming: 2 bases; J trimming: 7 bases; junction bases outside the gene matches: 12. The germline V gene has CDR1 SGHNT and CDR2 YYREEE (reference sequence). The CDR3 sequence is 17 residues long. The CDR3 sequence is CASSFYRLAGGPGEQYF. The CDR3 DNA sequence: TGTGCCAGCAGCTTTTATAGACTAGCGGGGGGACCAGGGGAGCAGTACTTC.

The chain couples TRBV18 to TRBJ2-2; tentatively, D is TRBD1 (6 bases). CDR3 length: 16 residues. CDR1 and CDR2 from the germline V gene are KGHSH and LQKENI. The V and J ends lost 3 bases and 1 base respectively, with 12 bases between them. The CDR3 nucleotides are TGTGCCAGCTCACCGCCTACGACAGGGAACACCGGGGAGCTGTTTTTT. It codes for CASSPPTTGNTGELFF. Full variable domain (rest looked up from reference TRBV18 and TRBJ2-2): NAGVMQNPRHLVRRRGQEARLRCSPMKGHSHVYWYRQLPEEGLKFMVYLQKENIIDESGMPKERFSAEFPKEGPSILRIQQVVRGDSAAYFCASSPPTTGNTGELFFGEGSRLTVL.

V is TRBV30 and J is TRBJ2-7, with D possibly being TRBD2 (6 bases). There are 12 residues in the CDR3. Germline V gives CDR1 GTSNPN, CDR2 SVGIG (reference sequence). The V and J ends lost 1 base and 2 bases respectively, with 6 bases between them. The DNA for the CDR3 is TGTGCCTGGAGTGCGGGGGCCTACGAGCAGTACTTC. Amino acids: CAWSAGAYEQYF.

The CDR3 sequence is CASSSYRDTGELFF. The CDR3 DNA sequence: TGTGCCAGCAGCTCATACCGGGACACCGGGGAGCTGTTTTTT. The gene calls are TRBV5-4 and TRBJ2-2; D not certain. Germline V lookup: CDR1 SGHNT, CDR2 YYREEE (reference sequence). The CDR3 consists of 14 residues. V dropped 3 bases and J dropped 3 bases, with 9 bases sitting between them.

This chain joins TRBV13 and TRBJ1-2; 8 nucleotides line up with TRBD1. The CDR3 has 15 residues. Trimming cost V 5 bases and J 1 base; bases outside gene matches: 6. The germline CDR1 and CDR2 sequences are PRHDT and FYEKMQ (reference sequence). The CDR3 bases are TGTGCCAGCAGCCCTCTGGACAGGGATAACTATGGCTACACCTTC. This gives the protein CASSPLDRDNYGYTF.

The chain carries TRBV6-4 and TRBJ1-1, with a possible D match to TRBD1 (5 bases). V lost 4 bases and J 1 base, leaving 7 bases between the germline ends. The CDR3 has 13 residues. Germline assignment: CDR1 MRHNA and CDR2 SNTAGT. The CDR3 nucleotides are TGTGCCAGCAGTGCAGGGCCGAACACTGAAGCTTTCTTT. As protein: CASSAGPNTEAFF.